Presented here are 22 T cell receptor beta chains from one specimen sequenced in a study of a mutant IDH1 vaccine in newly diagnosed glioma. These TCRs are of unknown antigen specificity. Time point described: week 11, during vaccination. Alongside topical imiquimod, each dose of vaccine comprised 300 ug of mutant IDH1 20-mer peptide. TCRdb's copy holds only in-frame clones and misses some; the assay was immunoSEQ multiplex PCR. The repertoire has roughly 120,000 clones, about four fifths of them found once; the top ten carry approximately 5%. The sequences come from PBMCs, collected from a glioma patient whose treatment included an IDH1 peptide vaccine. These receptors were taken from a man aged 35 to 55 with glioma.

V is TRBV19 and J is TRBJ2-6, with D tentatively TRBD2 (6 bases). CDR1 and CDR2 (germline): LNHDA, SQIVND (reference sequence). V was trimmed by 2 bases and J by 0 bases, leaving 11 bases between them. This CDR3 spans 17 amino acids. CDR3 in DNA: TGTGCCAGTAGTATAAATCAGGGACTCTCTGGGGCCAACGTCCTGACTTTC. It specifies CASSINQGLSGANVLTF.

The chain joins TRBV6-6 to TRBJ2-7, with a possible D match to TRBD1 (6 bases). CDR1 and CDR2 from the germline V gene are MNHNY and SVGAGI (reference sequence). The CDR3 covers 15 residues. V shed 2 bases and J shed 3 bases, with 14 bases lying between them. Here the CDR3 reads CASSYPTTGLYEQYF. DNA of the CDR3: TGTGCCAGCAGTTACCCTACGACAGGCCTCTACGAGCAGTACTTC.

In nucleotides, the CDR3 is TGTGCCAGCAATCAGGATTTCTATAATTCACCCCTCCACTTT. Translated, it gives CASNQDFYNSPLHF. The chain has TRBV2 and TRBJ1-6, with D hard to call. V was pared by 7 bases and J by 3 bases, with 10 bases between. Germline loops: CDR1 SNHLY, CDR2 FYNNEI. The CDR3 totals 14 residues.

This clone showed up just a few times. The rearrangement links TRBV6-1 to TRBJ1-2; TRBD1 is a possible D gene (6 bases). Germline V gene lookup returns CDR1 MNHNS and CDR2 SASEGT. There are 15 residues in the CDR3. The V and J ends lost 1 base and 4 bases respectively, with 13 bases between them. CDR3 DNA: TGTGCCAGCAGTGAAGGAACAGGGACCCTCTATGGCTACACCTTC. Translation: CASSEGTGTLYGYTF.

The chain combines TRBV29-1 with TRBJ2-5; a possible D gene is TRBD2 (6 bases). The J call is uncertain, as TRBJ2-7 better fits the DNA end. The CDR3 is 12 residues long. Germline lookup yields CDR1 SQVTM and CDR2 ANQGSEA. The CDR3 nucleotides are TGCAGCGTGGGAGGAGTCTCCTACGAGCAGTACTTC. It codes for CSVGGVSYEQYF.

The chain recombines TRBV27 with TRBJ2-7; 8 bases line up with TRBD2. There are 15 residues in the CDR3. Germline lookup yields CDR1 MNHEY and CDR2 SMNVEV (reference sequence). The ends lost 2 bases at V and 6 bases at J; junction bases unmatched: 9. The CDR3 reads CASSLREGGRAEQYF. CDR3 sequence (DNA): TGTGCCAGCAGTTTACGGGAGGGAGGGAGGGCCGAGCAGTACTTC.

The chain recombines TRBV7-9 with TRBJ2-7, with 8 positions matching TRBD2. The V gene's germline CDR1 is SEHNR and CDR2 FQNEAQ (reference sequence). This CDR3 has 15 residues. V shed 0 bases, J shed 4 bases, and the junction held 5 bases outside the gene matches. CDR3 loop: CASSLAGTRTYEQYF. The CDR3 DNA follows: TGTGCCAGCAGCTTAGCAGGGACTAGAACATACGAGCAGTACTTC.

This clone came up once. This sequence joins TRBV6-1 and TRBJ2-5; 9 bases fit TRBD1. The germline CDR1 and CDR2 sequences are MNHNS and SASEGT. This CDR3 comprises 13 residues. V was clipped by 9 bases and J by 4 bases; unmatched bases: 6. DNA for the CDR3: TGTGCCAGTAACAGGGGGCGCGGAGAGACCCAGTACTTC. Its translation is CASNRGRGETQYF.

As for this clone: A junction boundary mismatches the germline segment, possibly from a read error. The chain links TRBV5-4 to TRBJ2-7; a weak D match, TRBD1 (5 bases). The CDR3 is made up of 14 amino acids. The germline V gene encodes CDR1 SGHNT and CDR2 YYREEE (reference sequence). For the CDR3, the DNA is TGCGCCAGCAGCCAAGATCCAGGGTTCTACGAGCAGTACTTC. Amino acids: CASSQDPGFYEQYF.

There are a few counts of this clone. The chain couples TRBV4-1 to TRBJ2-5; D not certain. Trimming shortened V by 0 bases and J by 5 bases, and 4 bases separated the two germline ends. The length of the CDR3 is 12 residues. In germline, CDR1 is MGHRA, CDR2 YSYEKL. CDR3 loop: CASSQDQETQYF. CDR3 in DNA: TGCGCCAGCAGCCAAGATCAGGAGACCCAGTACTTC.

The rearrangement joins TRBV5-1 to TRBJ2-1; no clear D gene. CDR1 SGHRS and CDR2 YFSETQ come from the germline V gene. The CDR3 spans 13 residues. V was pared by 1 base and J by 4 bases, with 6 bases between. The CDR3 protein is CASSLNGYNEQFF. CDR3 nucleotide sequence: TGCGCCAGCAGCTTGAACGGGTACAATGAGCAGTTCTTC.

The CDR3 loop is CASSGRTNEDEQFF. In DNA form, the CDR3 reads TGTGCCAGCAGTGGACGGACAAATGAGGATGAGCAGTTCTTC. This chain links TRBV7-3 with TRBJ2-1; a possible D gene is TRBD1 (5 bases). There are 14 residues in the CDR3. Trimming cost V 6 bases and J 8 bases, with 17 bases left between them. CDR1 is SGHTA, CDR2 FQGTGA, per germline. The full variable domain, rest sourced from reference TRBV7-3 and TRBJ2-1, is GAGVSQTPSNKVTEKGKYVELRCDPISGHTALYWYRQSLGQGPEFLIYFQGTGAADDSGLPNDRFFAVRPEGSVSTLKIQRTERGDSAVYLCASSGRTNEDEQFFGPGTRLTVL.

The gene calls are TRBV15 and TRBJ2-1; maybe TRBD1 (6 bases). The germline V gene has CDR1 LNHNV and CDR2 YYDKDF (reference sequence). Trimming shortened V by 2 bases and J by 5 bases, and 19 bases separated the two germline ends. The CDR3 has 17 residues. The CDR3: CATSRFTGQKANNEQFF. In DNA form, the CDR3 reads TGTGCCACCAGCAGATTTACCGGACAGAAAGCAAACAATGAGCAGTTCTTC.

The chain uses TRBV19 and TRBJ2-7; D is perhaps TRBD1 (5 bases). The CDR3 has 11 amino acids. CDR1 is LNHDA, CDR2 SQIVND, per germline (reference sequence). V was cut by 6 bases and J by 4 bases, with 7 bases left in between. The CDR3 DNA is TGTGCCAGTAGGAACAGGTACGAGCAGTACTTC. Protein sequence: CASRNRYEQYF.

The chain uses TRBV5-6 and TRBJ2-5, with 8 nucleotides matching TRBD2. The ends lost 6 bases at V and 2 bases at J; junction bases unmatched: 3. CDR1 and CDR2 from the germline V gene are SGHDT and YYEEEE. The CDR3 runs 13 residues. The CDR3 here is CASTGGVQETQYF. CDR3 DNA: TGTGCCAGCACCGGGGGGGTTCAAGAGACCCAGTACTTC.

This clone was counted once. The chain recombines TRBV30 with TRBJ2-7; 12 bases match TRBD1. CDR3 length equals 19 residues. Trimming at V came to 5 bases and at J to 4 bases, leaving 21 bases not matched to a gene. Germline-derived CDR1 and CDR2 are GTSNPN and SVGIG (reference sequence). CDR3 sequence reads: CAWGYRDRGRPVRSYEQYF. CDR3 coding DNA: TGTGCCTGGGGGTACCGGGACAGGGGGCGCCCCGTAAGATCTTACGAGCAGTACTTC.

The chain couples TRBV5-1 to TRBJ2-3, with 10 nucleotides matching TRBD1. In germline, CDR1 is SGHRS, CDR2 YFSETQ. The CDR3 spans 15 residues. The V and J ends lost 5 bases and 4 bases, in that order; junction bases with no gene match: 7. CDR3 in amino acids: CASSQGTGAPDTQYF. The CDR3 nucleotides read TGCGCCAGCAGTCAAGGGACAGGGGCCCCAGATACGCAGTATTTT.

This clone has a single count. This chain links TRBV5-1 with TRBJ2-7, with TRBD1 identical over 7 bases. Germline trimming cut 4 bases from V and 1 base from J; bases unmatched to any gene: 5. From germline, CDR1 is SGHRS and CDR2 YFSETQ. The CDR3 covers 14 residues. CDR3 DNA sequence: TGCGCCAGCAGCACCACAGGGGCATCCTACGAGCAGTACTTC. It yields the protein CASSTTGASYEQYF.

In this sample, this clone turned up once. The V call is TRBV29-1, the J call TRBJ1-2, with 7 bases that match TRBD1. Trimming removed 3 bases from V and 4 bases from J; junction bases left unmatched: 2. Germline V gene data show CDR1 as SQVTM and CDR2 as ANQGSEA. This CDR3 has 12 residues. The CDR3 coding sequence is TGCAGCGTTGAGGCAGGGGGCTATGGCTACACCTTC. This codes for CSVEAGGYGYTF. The whole variable domain, remainder taken from reference TRBV29-1 and TRBJ1-2, is SAVISQKPSRDICQRGTSLTIQCQVDSQVTMMFWYRQQPGQSLTLIATANQGSEATYESGFVIDKFPISRPNLTFSTLTVSNMSPEDSSIYLCSVEAGGYGYTFGSGTRLTVV.

The chain carries TRBV5-6 and TRBJ2-3, with 7 bases identical to TRBD2. Germline assignment: CDR1 SGHDT and CDR2 YYEEEE. V gave up 3 bases and J gave up 5 bases; unmatched junction bases: 15. CDR3 length: 17 amino acids. CDR3 amino acids: CASSSGWGGRGEDTQYF. CDR3 in DNA: TGTGCCAGCAGCTCTGGATGGGGCGGGAGAGGGGAAGATACGCAGTATTTT. The full variable domain, in which reference TRBV5-6 and TRBJ2-3 provide the parts outside the CDR3, is DAGVTQSPTHLIKTRGQQVTLRCSPKSGHDTVSWYQQALGQGPQFIFQYYEEEERQRGNFPDRFSGHQFPNYSSELNVNALLLGDSALYLCASSSGWGGRGEDTQYFGPGTRLTVL.

The chain couples TRBV4-3 to TRBJ1-2; D unclear. In germline, CDR1 is LGHNA, CDR2 YSLEER. The CDR3 consists of 15 residues. V was trimmed by 0 bases and J by 3 bases, leaving 11 bases between them. The CDR3: CASSQEPSADYGYTF. The CDR3 nucleotides read TGCGCCAGCAGCCAAGAACCTTCCGCAGACTATGGCTACACCTTC.

The V and J genes are TRBV7-8 and TRBJ2-3, with 10 bases fitting TRBD2. The CDR3 loop spans 14 amino acids. The V and J ends lost 5 bases and 4 bases, in that order; junction bases with no gene match: 3. Per the germline V gene, CDR1 is SGHVS and CDR2 is FQNEAQ. CDR3 DNA sequence: TGTGCCAGCAGCGCGCTAGCGGGGGCAGATACGCAGTATTTT. Its translation: CASSALAGADTQYF.